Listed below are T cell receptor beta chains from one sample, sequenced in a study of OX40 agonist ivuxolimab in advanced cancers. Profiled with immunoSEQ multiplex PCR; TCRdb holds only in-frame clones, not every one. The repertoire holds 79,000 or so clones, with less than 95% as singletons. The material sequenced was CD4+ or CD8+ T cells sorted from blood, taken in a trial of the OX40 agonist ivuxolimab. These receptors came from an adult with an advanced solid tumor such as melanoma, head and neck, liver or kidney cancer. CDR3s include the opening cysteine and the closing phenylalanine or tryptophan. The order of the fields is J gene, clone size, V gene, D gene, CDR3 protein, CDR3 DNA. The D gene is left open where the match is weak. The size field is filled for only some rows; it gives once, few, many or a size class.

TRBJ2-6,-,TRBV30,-,CAWSAGHGANVLTF,TGTGCCTGGAGTGCTGGGCATGGGGCCAACGTCCTGACTTTC
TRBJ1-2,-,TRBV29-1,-,CSVAGLYGYTF,TGCAGCGTTGCCGGTCTCTATGGCTACACCTTC
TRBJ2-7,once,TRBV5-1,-,CASSALSGTRYEQYF,TGCGCCAGCAGCGCCCTCTCCGGGACACGCTACGAGCAGTACTTC
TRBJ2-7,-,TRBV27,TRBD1,CASRTPGQGAYEQYF,TGTGCCAGCAGAACACCGGGACAGGGGGCTTACGAGCAGTACTTC
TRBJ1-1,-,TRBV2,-,CASKPMNTEAFF,TGTGCCAGCAAACCAATGAACACTGAAGCTTTCTTT
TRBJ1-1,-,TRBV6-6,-,CASRPPVVNTEAFF,TGTGCCAGCAGGCCCCCGGTTGTGAACACTGAAGCTTTCTTT
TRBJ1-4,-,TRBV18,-,CASSPGRLNEKLFF,TGTGCCAGCTCACCGGGCAGGCTGAATGAAAAACTGTTTTTT
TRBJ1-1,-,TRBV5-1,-,CASSLGQVNTEAFF,TGCGCCAGCAGCTTGGGACAGGTGAACACTGAAGCTTTCTTT
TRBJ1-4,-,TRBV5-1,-,CASSRDGGNEKLFF,TGCGCCAGCAGCCGGGACGGTGGGAATGAAAAACTGTTTTTT
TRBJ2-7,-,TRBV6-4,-,CASRTGYEQYF,TGTGCCAGCAGGACAGGATACGAGCAGTACTTC
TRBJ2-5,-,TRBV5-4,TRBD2,CASSWEGRQETQYF,TGTGCCAGCAGCTGGGAGGGGCGCCAAGAGACCCAGTACTTC
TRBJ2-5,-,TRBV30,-,CACQQLVGTQYF,TGTGCCTGCCAACAGCTCGTAGGGACCCAGTACTTC
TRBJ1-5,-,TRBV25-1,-,CASSETGLSNQPQHF,TGTGCCAGCAGTGAAACGGGGCTTAGCAATCAGCCCCAGCATTTT
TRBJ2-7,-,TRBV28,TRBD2,CASSSGLLITRQYF,TGTGCCAGCAGTTCGGGACTACTTATCACTCGGCAGTACTTC
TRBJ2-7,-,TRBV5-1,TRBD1,CASSLQGQGAYEQYF,TGCGCCAGCAGCTTGCAAGGACAGGGAGCCTACGAGCAGTACTTC
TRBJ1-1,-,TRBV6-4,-,CASSGSMNTEAFF,TGTGCCAGCAGTGGTAGCATGAACACTGAAGCTTTCTTT
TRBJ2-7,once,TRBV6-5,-,CATARRVFYEQYF,TGTGCCACAGCACGGAGGGTTTTCTACGAGCAGTACTTC
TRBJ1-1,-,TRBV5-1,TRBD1,CASSPEGTGTVPFF,TGCGCCAGCAGCCCGGAGGGGACCGGGACAGTGCCTTTCTTT
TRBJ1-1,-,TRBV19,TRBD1,CASTTFRDRGNTEAFF,TGTGCCAGTACCACCTTCCGGGACAGGGGGAACACTGAAGCTTTCTTT
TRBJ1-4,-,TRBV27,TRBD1,CASSLSATGRDEKLFF,TGTGCCAGCAGTTTATCGGCGACAGGGAGGGATGAAAAACTGTTTTTT
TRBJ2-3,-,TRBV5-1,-,CASRTQGTSTDTQYF,TGCGCCAGCAGAACCCAGGGAACTAGCACAGATACGCAGTATTTT
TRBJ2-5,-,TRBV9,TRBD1,CASSVTGQGETQYF,TGTGCCAGCAGCGTGACCGGACAGGGGGAGACCCAGTACTTC
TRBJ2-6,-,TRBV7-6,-,CASSSYPGANVLTF,TGTGCCAGCAGCTCGTACCCTGGGGCCAACGTCCTGACTTTC
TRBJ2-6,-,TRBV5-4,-,CASSYPGAGANVLTF,TGTGCCAGCAGTTACCCAGGGGCTGGGGCCAACGTCCTGACTTTC
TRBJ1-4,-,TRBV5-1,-,CASSVNGATNEKLFF,TGCGCCAGCAGCGTCAACGGTGCAACTAATGAAAAACTGTTTTTT
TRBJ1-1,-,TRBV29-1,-,CSGDENTEAFF,TGCAGCGGGGACGAGAACACTGAAGCTTTCTTT
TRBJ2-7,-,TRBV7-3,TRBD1,CASSLRPGQDYEQYF,TGTGCCAGCAGCTTACGACCCGGACAGGACTACGAGCAGTACTTC
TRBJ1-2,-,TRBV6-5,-,CASTRQVANYGYTF,TGTGCCAGCACAAGACAGGTAGCTAACTATGGCTACACCTTC
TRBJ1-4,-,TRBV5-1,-,CASSMSPGQHNEKLFF,TGCGCCAGCAGCATGTCACCCGGACAGCATAATGAAAAACTGTTTTTT
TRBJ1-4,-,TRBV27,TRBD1,CASSLSTGTGTEKLFF,TGTGCCAGCAGTTTATCCACCGGGACAGGGACCGAAAAACTGTTTTTT
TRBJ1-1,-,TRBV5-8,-,CASSLNGVTEAFF,TGTGCCAGCAGCTTGAACGGGGTCACTGAAGCTTTCTTT
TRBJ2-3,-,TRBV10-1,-,CASSESAGADTQYF,TGCGCCAGCAGTGAGTCGGCCGGCGCGGATACGCAGTATTTT
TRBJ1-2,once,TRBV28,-,CASRPGGYGYTF,TGTGCCAGCAGGCCCGGGGGGTATGGCTACACCTTC
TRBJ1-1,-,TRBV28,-,CASSSPPGVAEAFF,TGTGCCAGCAGTTCCCCCCCGGGAGTGGCTGAAGCTTTCTTT
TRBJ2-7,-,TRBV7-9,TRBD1,CASSPQRTGGSEQYF,TGTGCCAGCAGCCCCCAAAGGACAGGGGGCTCCGAGCAGTACTTC
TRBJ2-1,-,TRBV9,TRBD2,CASSKGLADYNEQFF,TGTGCCAGCAGCAAGGGACTAGCGGACTACAATGAGCAGTTCTTC